The 4 T cell receptor beta chains below come from one sample, sequenced in a study of vaccination effects on CD4 cells after COVID-19. Their specific antigens are unknown. TCRdb's copy holds only in-frame clones and misses some; the assay was immunoSEQ multiplex PCR. The sample yields 70,000 to 85,000 clones, 60% to 80% seen once. Following culture for 9 to 11 days, CD4+ T cells were isolated. The material was CD4+ T cells from PBMCs cultured without peptide, obtained before COVID-19 vaccination. These receptors came from a human donor who received a COVID-19 vaccine.

The rearrangement links TRBV7-2 to TRBJ2-3, with D hard to call. Trimming left V 3 bases short and J 7 bases short, with 11 bases between. Germline V gene data show CDR1 as SGHTA and CDR2 as FQGNSA. The CDR3 has 13 residues. CDR3 amino acids: CASSFLGAYTQYF. CDR3 in DNA: TGTGCCAGCAGCTTCCTTGGAGCCTATACGCAGTATTTT.

V gene TRBV12-3 or TRBV12-4 combines with J gene TRBJ2-2; the D gene is possibly TRBD1 (6 bases). The CDR3 length is 13 residues. Trimming removed 7 bases at V and 7 bases at J, with 13 bases between. Written as DNA, the CDR3 is TGTGCCAGCAAAAGGGGGAATATCGGGGAGCTGTTTTTT. Residues: CASKRGNIGELFF.

The chain carries TRBV6-5 and TRBJ1-6, with TRBD1 matching over 10 bases. Trimming took 2 bases from V and 8 from J; bases not matched to a gene: 0. Per germline, CDR1 MNHEY and CDR2 SVGAGI. The CDR3 contains 14 residues. In DNA, the CDR3 is TGTGCCAGCAGTTACGGGACAGGGGATTCACCCCTCCACTTT. It codes for CASSYGTGDSPLHF.

V usage is TRBV14 and J usage is TRBJ2-1; D is uncertain. CDR1 is SGHDN and CDR2 is FVKESK in the germline V gene. V was shortened by 3 bases and J by 0 bases, with 12 bases between the two germline ends. This CDR3 comprises 16 residues. This CDR3 is CASSQEPLSSYNEQFF. For the CDR3, the DNA is TGTGCCAGCAGCCAGGAACCTTTAAGCTCCTACAATGAGCAGTTCTTC. Full variable domain (rest looked up from reference TRBV14 and TRBJ2-1): EAGVTQFPSHSVIEKGQTVTLRCDPISGHDNLYWYRRVMGKEIKFLLHFVKESKQDESGMPNNRFLAERTGGTYSTLKVQPAELEDSGVYFCASSQEPLSSYNEQFFGPGTRLTVL.